These 26 T cell receptor beta chains originate from one sample sequenced in a study of blood T cell repertoires in COVID-19 (dated by TCRdb to 2018 to 2021). Receptor amplification or capture employed the immunoSEQ multiplex PCR assay. TCRdb mirrors the immuneACCESS table, restricted to in-frame sequences. Some clones are absent from its copies; in checked studies, under half trace to an unresolved V gene, and the reason for the others is unknown. Present in this sample are a few hundred thousand clones, around 90% of which were seen just once. The ten largest clones add up to 0.9% to 1% of the sample. Sample: peripheral blood. These receptors came from a woman aged 40-49 years who had recovered from COVID-19.

J is TRBJ2-1 and V is TRBV10-3; tentative D call: TRBD2 (6 bases). Germline V gene sequence: CDR1 ENHRY, CDR2 SYGVKD. V was trimmed by 2 bases and J by 2 bases, leaving 10 bases between them. The CDR3 extends over 15 amino acids. CDR3 DNA: TGTGCCATCAGTGAGGGCGGGAAAGCCTACAATGAGCAGTTCTTC. Translating gives CAISEGGKAYNEQFF.

This chain joins TRBV19 and TRBJ1-1; 9 nucleotides match TRBD1. The CDR3 covers 15 residues. Unmatched junction bases numbered 6, after V lost 7 bases and J lost 0 bases. The V gene's germline CDR1 is LNHDA and CDR2 SQIVND (reference sequence). CDR3 region: CASILDRGLNTEAFF. The CDR3 region has the DNA TGTGCCAGTATTTTGGACAGGGGACTGAACACTGAAGCTTTCTTT.

This clone was recorded once. The chain links TRBV4-1 to TRBJ1-5; 8 bases map to TRBD1. The CDR3 is 17 residues long. Germline CDR1 reads MGHRA; CDR2 reads YSYEKL. Germline trimming cut 0 bases from V and 5 bases from J; bases unmatched to any gene: 9. As DNA, the CDR3 is TGCGCCAGCAGCCAAGATGGGGGACAGGTAGACCATCAGCCCCAGCATTTT. It encodes CASSQDGGQVDHQPQHF.

The chain links TRBV19 to TRBJ2-5, with 8 bases fitting TRBD2. CDR1 and CDR2 from the germline V gene are LNHDA and SQIVND (reference sequence). The V gene end was trimmed by 5 bases and the J gene end by 2 bases; junction bases not matched to a gene: 7. This CDR3 is 15 amino acids long. DNA of the CDR3: TGTGCCAGTAGTTCCCAGCGGGGGACTCAAGAGACCCAGTACTTC. It encodes CASSSQRGTQETQYF.

V gene TRBV3-1 (or the pseudogene TRBV3-2) combines with J gene TRBJ1-3; D perhaps matches TRBD1 (5 bases). V gave up 5 bases and J gave up 0 bases, with 8 bases separating them. The CDR3 consists of 14 residues. Germline CDR1 reads LGHDT; CDR2 reads YNNKEL (reference sequence). CDR3 sequence (DNA): TGTGCCAGCAGCGCAGGGAACTCTGGAAACACCATATATTTT. Translating gives CASSAGNSGNTIYF.

The chain couples TRBV7-8 to TRBJ1-3; 7 positions match TRBD1. Germline V lookup: CDR1 SGHVS, CDR2 FQNEAQ. The CDR3 extends over 21 amino acids. Trimming removed 0 bases from V and 2 bases from J; junction bases left unmatched: 19. CDR3 sequence: CASSLALFISGGTEAGNTIYF. The CDR3 nucleotides read TGTGCCAGCAGCTTAGCGCTTTTCATCTCGGGCGGGACAGAAGCTGGAAACACCATATATTTT.

The chain joins TRBV6-5 to TRBJ1-1; a possible D gene is TRBD1 (5 bases). V was clipped by 6 bases and J by 6 bases, with 14 bases between them. Per the germline V gene, CDR1 is MNHEY and CDR2 is SVGAGI. The CDR3 contains 13 residues. CDR3 coding DNA: TGTGCCAGCAGCCCCCCGGGACTCTCTGAAGCTTTCTTT. Amino acids: CASSPPGLSEAFF.

This rearrangement joins TRBV4-1 to TRBJ2-7; D remains unclear. Germline loops: CDR1 MGHRA, CDR2 YSYEKL. Trimming removed 1 base at V and 2 bases at J, with 6 bases between. This CDR3 has 13 amino acids. The DNA of the CDR3 is TGCGCCAGCAGCCAAGTGTCTGCCTACGAGCAGTACTTC. Its protein is CASSQVSAYEQYF.

The rearrangement joins TRBV5-1 to TRBJ1-4, with 9 bases identical to TRBD1. The CDR3 extends over 16 amino acids. CDR1 is SGHRS, CDR2 YFSETQ, per germline. Unmatched junction bases numbered 5, after V lost 0 bases and J lost 5 bases. The CDR3 here is CASSLATGTGNEKLFF. Written as DNA, the CDR3 is TGCGCCAGCAGCTTGGCCACCGGGACAGGGAATGAAAAACTGTTTTTT.

V is TRBV28 and J is TRBJ1-1; 9 bases line up with TRBD1. Germline CDR1 is MDHEN and CDR2 is SYDVKM. Trimming cost V 6 bases and J 3 bases; bases outside gene matches: 2. The CDR3 runs to 13 residues. The CDR3 coding sequence is TGTGCCAGCAGCCACAGGGGGCACACTGAAGCTTTCTTT. Amino acids: CASSHRGHTEAFF.

This clone showed up just once. The chain joins TRBV2 to TRBJ2-3, with D perhaps matching TRBD2 (6 bases). Germline CDR1 SNHLY, CDR2 FYNNEI. Trimming cost V 7 bases and J 4 bases, with 9 bases left between them. CDR3 size: 12 residues. CDR3 nucleotide sequence: TGTGCCAGCAATGGGGAGGCAGATACGCAGTATTTT. This gives the protein CASNGEADTQYF.

Notes on this clone: At one of its ends the junction is not consistent with the germline gene, which may arise from a read error. The rearrangement joins TRBV19 to TRBJ2-3, with 9 bases fitting TRBD2. The CDR3 runs to 17 residues. The germline V gene encodes CDR1 LNHDA and CDR2 SQIVND (reference sequence). CDR3: CASSRTLAGETTYTQYF. CDR3 nucleotides: TGTGCCAGTAGCCGCACGTTAGCGGGAGAAACCACATATACGCAGTATTTT.

This chain joins TRBV11-2 and TRBJ2-1; 13 bases agree with TRBD2. V lost 7 bases, J lost 7 bases, and 10 bases stayed unmatched. The germline V gene has CDR1 SGHAT and CDR2 FQNNGV. The CDR3 sequence is 16 residues long. The CDR3 sequence is CASTPSGLAGSNEQFF. The DNA for the CDR3 is TGTGCCAGCACCCCCTCGGGACTAGCGGGATCAAATGAGCAGTTCTTC.

The chain uses TRBV7-2 and TRBJ2-7; 12 nucleotides align to TRBD2. Germline CDR1 reads SGHTA; CDR2 reads FQGNSA. Trimming cost V 5 bases and J 0 bases; bases outside gene matches: 8. This CDR3 has 17 residues. The CDR3 sequence: CASSLLAGGPSSYEQYF. In DNA form, the CDR3 reads TGTGCCAGCAGCCTCCTAGCGGGAGGGCCGAGCTCCTACGAGCAGTACTTC.

This chain joins TRBV7-6 and TRBJ2-1, with TRBD2 matching over 16 bases. This CDR3 is 20 amino acids long. The V and J ends lost 5 bases and 1 base, in that order; junction bases with no gene match: 11. Germline V gene sequence: CDR1 SGHVS, CDR2 FNYEAQ. CDR3 bases: TGTGCCAGCAGCGCCCTCCCGGGACTAGCGGGAGGGGCTTCCTACAATGAGCAGTTCTTC. Its translation: CASSALPGLAGGASYNEQFF. Variable domain in full (rest from reference TRBV7-6 and TRBJ2-1): GAGVSQSPRYKVTKRGQDVALRCDPISGHVSLYWYRQALGQGPEFLTYFNYEAQQDKSGLPNDRFSAERPEGSISTLTIQRTEQRDSAMYRCASSALPGLAGGASYNEQFFGPGTRLTVL.

This chain connects TRBV28 to TRBJ2-7, with 9 nucleotides matching TRBD1. CDR3 length: 21 amino acids. The J segment lost 1 base and the V segment lost 3 bases, leaving 22 bases of the junction unmatched. Germline CDR1 is MDHEN and CDR2 is SYDVKM. CDR3 in amino acids: CASSFTYELVPGTGKSYEQYF. The CDR3 bases are TGTGCCAGCAGTTTTACCTATGAACTCGTCCCAGGGACAGGGAAATCCTACGAGCAGTACTTC.

This clone was seen a handful of times. The rearrangement links TRBV19 to TRBJ2-2, with D unresolved. In germline, CDR1 is LNHDA, CDR2 SQIVND (reference sequence). This CDR3 is built from 12 residues. V lost 2 bases and J lost 6, with 4 bases in between. CDR3 DNA sequence: TGTGCCAGTAGTATAAACTCCGGGGAGCTGTTTTTT. Its translation is CASSINSGELFF.

The V gene is TRBV24-1, the J gene TRBJ2-3, with D hard to call. The germline gives CDR1 KGHDR, CDR2 SFDVKD. The CDR3 is 14 amino acids. Trimming pared 3 bases from V and 7 bases from J, leaving 13 bases between. Here the CDR3 reads CATSDPLLLNTQYF. CDR3 nucleotides: TGTGCCACCAGTGATCCGTTACTCCTCAATACGCAGTATTTT.

The count of this clone is one. The V call is TRBV9, the J call TRBJ2-1, with D perhaps TRBD1 (5 bases). This CDR3 is built from 12 residues. Germline values: CDR1 SGDLS, CDR2 YYNGEE. The V gene lost 3 bases and the J gene lost 6 bases, with 7 bases spanning the gap. CDR3 coding DNA: TGTGCCAGCAGCGGCGACAGCAATGAGCAGTTCTTC. Translating gives CASSGDSNEQFF.

The J gene is TRBJ2-2, the V gene TRBV27, with 15 bases that match TRBD2. Trimming removed 6 bases from V and 5 bases from J; junction bases left unmatched: 4. The germline V gene encodes CDR1 MNHEY and CDR2 SMNVEV (reference sequence). This CDR3 has 16 residues. The CDR3 nucleotides read TGTGCCAGCAGCTACGGGACTAGCGGGAGGACCGGGGAGCTGTTTTTT. Its translation is CASSYGTSGRTGELFF.

J is TRBJ1-6 and V is TRBV3-1 (or the pseudogene TRBV3-2), with D tentatively TRBD1 (5 bases). CDR1 is LGHDT and CDR2 is YNNKEL in the germline V gene (reference sequence). Trimming shortened V by 3 bases and J by 8 bases, and 20 bases separated the two germline ends. The CDR3 sequence is 17 residues long. DNA of the CDR3: TGTGCCAGCAGCCAGGTTGGACAATCCTTCGCGGATTCACCCCTCCACTTT. Its translation: CASSQVGQSFADSPLHF.

V and J are TRBV15 and TRBJ2-7, with D possibly matching TRBD1 (5 bases). The CDR3 is 16 residues long. With 5 bases removed from V and 0 bases from J, the gap between germline ends came to 17 bases. Germline CDR1 is LNHNV and CDR2 is YYDKDF (reference sequence). This CDR3 is CATSVKRGQSSYEQYF. For the CDR3, the DNA is TGTGCCACCAGCGTCAAGAGAGGACAAAGCTCCTACGAGCAGTACTTC.

V is TRBV21-1 and J is TRBJ1-5; no check of the table's D call, TRBD1, against the DNA was made. TRBV21-1 corresponds to a pseudogene. This CDR3 spans 15 amino acids. CDR3 sequence (DNA): TGTGCCAGCAGCATAGAGACAGGGAGGCAGCAGCCCCAGCATTTT. Residues: CASSIETGRQQPQHF.

The rearrangement links TRBV3-1 (or the pseudogene TRBV3-2) to TRBJ2-1; 7 nucleotides agree with TRBD2. V lost 4 bases to trimming and J lost 0 bases; unmatched junction nucleotides: 6. CDR3 length: 16 amino acids. CDR1 and CDR2 (germline): LGHDT, YNNKEL (reference sequence). The CDR3 reads CASSPTSGISYNEQFF. In DNA, the CDR3 is TGTGCCAGCAGCCCCACGAGCGGGATCTCCTACAATGAGCAGTTCTTC.

The chain uses TRBV7-2 and TRBJ2-7; 8 bases line up with TRBD2. Germline V CDR1 and CDR2: SGHTA, FQGNSA. This CDR3 comprises 14 residues. With V trimmed by 6 bases and J by 2 bases, 6 bases remained unmatched. The CDR3 region is CASRPAGVPYEQYF. The CDR3, as DNA: TGTGCCAGCAGACCAGCGGGAGTCCCCTACGAGCAGTACTTC.

The table lists this clone with a count of one. V and J are TRBV5-1 and TRBJ2-5; D possibly corresponds to TRBD1 (5 bases). V was cut by 3 bases and J by 5 bases, with 11 bases left in between. Germline V CDR1 and CDR2: SGHRS, YFSETQ. The CDR3 is made up of 13 amino acids. CDR3 sequence (DNA): TGCGCCAGCAGCTCCGACAGTGGGGAGACCCAGTACTTC. Protein sequence: CASSSDSGETQYF.